Below are 11 T cell receptor beta chains sequenced from a single sample in a study of blood T cell repertoires in COVID-19. Only in-frame clones appear in the TCRdb table, and some are missing; sequencing was by immunoSEQ multiplex PCR. Of 300,000 to 400,000 clones listed, roughly 87% are singletons. Material for sequencing was PBMCs or T cells enriched from blood (not recorded which). The receptors stem from a woman aged 25 to 39 who had recovered from COVID-19.

Only one count was recorded for this clone. V gene TRBV6-5 combines with J gene TRBJ1-1; D gene ambiguous. This CDR3 contains 13 residues. Germline CDR1 MNHEY, CDR2 SVGAGI. V was cut by 5 bases and J by 3 bases, with 10 bases left in between. CDR3 residues: CASSPSDYTEAFF. The CDR3 DNA reads TGTGCCAGCAGTCCGAGCGATTACACTGAAGCTTTCTTT.

The chain uses TRBV10-3 and TRBJ2-3; a possible D gene is TRBD2 (6 bases). CDR3 length: 16 residues. V lost 2 bases and J 5 bases, leaving 17 bases between the germline ends. Germline V gene sequence: CDR1 ENHRY, CDR2 SYGVKD. The CDR3 reads CAISEPGGELVDTQYF. The DNA of the CDR3 is TGTGCCATCAGTGAGCCTGGCGGGGAACTGGTAGATACGCAGTATTTT.

The chain recombines TRBV14 with TRBJ1-3; the D gene is possibly TRBD1 (5 bases). Trimming stripped 1 base from V and 1 base from J, with 8 bases between. CDR1 is SGHDN, CDR2 FVKESK, per germline. This CDR3 spans 15 amino acids. Written as DNA, the CDR3 is TGTGCCAGCAGCCAAGTCCCAGGGTCTGGAAACACCATATATTTT. Translation: CASSQVPGSGNTIYF.

The CDR3 protein is CASSEPGVGELFF. The CDR3 DNA sequence: TGCGCCAGCTCAGAACCAGGGGTCGGGGAGCTGTTTTTT. V and J are TRBV10-1 and TRBJ2-2, with D possibly TRBD1 on 6 matching bases. V lost 8 bases and J 7 bases, leaving 14 bases between the germline ends. The CDR3 runs to 13 residues. Germline lookup yields CDR1 WNHNN and CDR2 SYGVQD (reference sequence).

The rearrangement links TRBV27 to TRBJ2-1, with TRBD2 matching 13 bases. The CDR3 is made up of 17 amino acids. Germline loops: CDR1 MNHEY, CDR2 SMNVEV (reference sequence). With V trimmed by 4 bases and J by 8 bases, 11 bases remained unmatched. The CDR3 protein is CASSSRTLAGGPDEQFF. The CDR3 nucleotides are TGTGCCAGCAGTTCCAGAACACTAGCGGGGGGGCCGGATGAGCAGTTCTTC.

V gene TRBV28 combines with J gene TRBJ1-1, with 7 bases aligning to TRBD1. Germline V gene sequence: CDR1 MDHEN, CDR2 SYDVKM. The CDR3 spans 15 residues. The V gene end was trimmed by 4 bases and the J gene end by 0 bases; junction bases not matched to a gene: 5. The CDR3 region has the DNA TGTGCCAGCAGTTCCCTAGGACAGGTGAACACTGAAGCTTTCTTT. Translating it yields CASSSLGQVNTEAFF.

This clone was counted once. The chain has TRBV4-1 and TRBJ1-1; TRBD1 might be the D (5 bases). Trimming shortened V by 0 bases and J by 0 bases, and 11 bases separated the two germline ends. Germline CDR1 and CDR2: MGHRA and YSYEKL. The CDR3 covers 16 residues. The CDR3 region has the DNA TGCGCCAGCAGCCAAGATGGAACAGGAGTGAACACTGAAGCTTTCTTT. This codes for CASSQDGTGVNTEAFF.

The V and J genes are TRBV29-1 and TRBJ1-1; TRBD1 aligns across 8 bases. V was clipped by 2 bases and J by 1 base; unmatched bases: 6. CDR3 length: 15 residues. CDR1 and CDR2 (germline): SQVTM, ANQGSEA. CDR3 DNA: TGCAGCGTTGAAAGGTACGGACAGGGGAACACTGAAGCTTTCTTT. Translating it yields CSVERYGQGNTEAFF.

This chain connects TRBV5-1 to TRBJ2-7; 9 bases align to TRBD1. V lost 3 bases, J lost 5 bases, and 6 bases stayed unmatched. CDR1 is SGHRS, CDR2 YFSETQ, per germline. This CDR3 spans 14 amino acids. The CDR3 reads CASSWIGTGNEQYF. In nucleotides, the CDR3 is TGCGCCAGCAGCTGGATCGGGACAGGGAACGAGCAGTACTTC.

For the CDR3, the DNA is TGTGCCAGCAGCTTAACCGGGACTGCGGAGCAGTTCTTC. Its protein is CASSLTGTAEQFF. The rearrangement links TRBV11-2 to TRBJ2-1; D may be TRBD2 (6 bases). Germline lookup yields CDR1 SGHAT and CDR2 FQNNGV. Trimming took off 2 bases at V and 10 bases at J, with 12 bases between the two ends. The CDR3 is made up of 13 amino acids.

This chain uses TRBV5-8 with TRBJ2-3; 13 bases align to TRBD2. Germline V gene data show CDR1 as SGHTS and CDR2 as YDEGEE. The CDR3 extends over 16 amino acids. With 4 bases clipped from V and 2 bases from J, the junction kept 4 bases outside the gene matches. This chain's CDR3 is CASSRGLAGDTDTQYF. The CDR3 DNA reads TGTGCCAGCAGCAGAGGACTAGCGGGGGACACAGATACGCAGTATTTT.